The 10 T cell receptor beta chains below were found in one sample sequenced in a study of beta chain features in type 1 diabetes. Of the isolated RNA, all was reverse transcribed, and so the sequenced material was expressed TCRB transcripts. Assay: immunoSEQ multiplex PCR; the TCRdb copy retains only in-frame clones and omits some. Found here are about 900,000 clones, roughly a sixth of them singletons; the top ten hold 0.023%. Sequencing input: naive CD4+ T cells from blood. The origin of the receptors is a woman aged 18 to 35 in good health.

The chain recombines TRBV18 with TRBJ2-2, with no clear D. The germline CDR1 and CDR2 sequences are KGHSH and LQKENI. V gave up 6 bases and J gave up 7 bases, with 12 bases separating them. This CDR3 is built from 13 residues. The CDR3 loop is CASSRNENGELFF. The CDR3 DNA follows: TGTGCCAGCTCGCGGAACGAAAACGGGGAGCTGTTTTTT.

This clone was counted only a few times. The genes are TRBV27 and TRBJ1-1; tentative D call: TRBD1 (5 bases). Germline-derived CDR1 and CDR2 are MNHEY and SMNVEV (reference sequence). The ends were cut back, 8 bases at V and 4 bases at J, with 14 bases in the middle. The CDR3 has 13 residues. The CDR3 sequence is CASRRGGVTEAFF. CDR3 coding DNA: TGTGCCAGCCGAAGGGGCGGGGTCACTGAAGCTTTCTTT.

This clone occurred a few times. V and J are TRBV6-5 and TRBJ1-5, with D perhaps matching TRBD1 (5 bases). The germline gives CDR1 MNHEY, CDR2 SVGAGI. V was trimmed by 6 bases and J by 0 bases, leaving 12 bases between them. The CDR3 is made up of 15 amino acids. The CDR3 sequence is CASSLDSYSNQPQHF. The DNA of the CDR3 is TGTGCCAGCAGCCTAGACAGTTATAGCAATCAGCCCCAGCATTTT.

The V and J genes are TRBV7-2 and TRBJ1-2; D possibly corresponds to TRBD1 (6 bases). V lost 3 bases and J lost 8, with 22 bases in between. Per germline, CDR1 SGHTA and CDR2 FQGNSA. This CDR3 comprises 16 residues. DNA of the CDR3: TGTGCCAGCAGCTTCGGACAGCTGGTGGGGTTAAGAGGCTACACCTTC. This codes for CASSFGQLVGLRGYTF.

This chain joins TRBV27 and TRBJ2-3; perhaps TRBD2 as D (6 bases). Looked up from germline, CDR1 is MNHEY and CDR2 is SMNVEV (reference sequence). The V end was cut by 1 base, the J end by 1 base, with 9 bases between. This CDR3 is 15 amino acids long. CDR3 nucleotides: TGTGCCAGCAGTTTATGGGGGGAAGGCACAGATACGCAGTATTTT. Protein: CASSLWGEGTDTQYF.

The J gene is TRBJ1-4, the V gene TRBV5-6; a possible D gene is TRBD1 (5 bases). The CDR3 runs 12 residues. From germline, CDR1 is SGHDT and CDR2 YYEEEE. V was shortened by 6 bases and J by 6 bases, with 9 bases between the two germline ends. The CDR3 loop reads CASTGGDEKLFF. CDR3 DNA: TGTGCCAGCACTGGGGGTGATGAAAAACTGTTTTTT.

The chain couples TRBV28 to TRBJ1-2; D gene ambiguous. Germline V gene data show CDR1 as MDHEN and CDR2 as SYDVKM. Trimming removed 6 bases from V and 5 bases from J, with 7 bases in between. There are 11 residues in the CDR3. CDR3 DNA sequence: TGTGCCAGCAGCCAACAATATGGCTACACCTTC. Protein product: CASSQQYGYTF.

This chain's CDR3 is CASSPPGQGHSYEQYF. The DNA of the CDR3 is TGTGCCAGCAGCCCCCCCGGACAGGGTCACTCCTACGAGCAGTACTTC. This chain joins TRBV7-9 and TRBJ2-7; 8 positions match TRBD1. The CDR3 runs to 16 residues. V gave up 5 bases and J gave up 0 bases; unmatched junction bases: 9. CDR1 and CDR2 from the germline V gene are SEHNR and FQNEAQ (reference sequence).

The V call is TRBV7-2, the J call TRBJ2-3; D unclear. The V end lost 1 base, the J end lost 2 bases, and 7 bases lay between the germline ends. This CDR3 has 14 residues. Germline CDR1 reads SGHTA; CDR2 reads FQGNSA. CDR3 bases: TGTGCCAGCAGCTTAGTCGTTATCACAGATACGCAGTATTTT. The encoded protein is CASSLVVITDTQYF.

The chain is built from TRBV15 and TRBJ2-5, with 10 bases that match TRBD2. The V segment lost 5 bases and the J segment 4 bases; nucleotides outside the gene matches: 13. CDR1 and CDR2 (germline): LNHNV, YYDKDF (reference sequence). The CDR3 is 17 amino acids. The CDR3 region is CATSAPPVLAGGETQYF. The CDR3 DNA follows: TGTGCCACCAGCGCCCCTCCCGTTTTAGCGGGAGGAGAGACCCAGTACTTC.